This entry lists 18 T cell receptor beta chains sequenced from one sample in a study of CD8 T cells in ankylosing spondylitis. TCRdb re-called the 5' RACE reads through MiXCR, storing one row per CDR3 protein. The sample has hundreds of thousands of distinct CDR3 sequences, roughly 26% seen once. Sample: blood, either unsorted or a sorted T cell fraction (not recorded which). The receptors come from a male donor with ankylosing spondylitis or in good health (not recorded which).

This clonotype was seen many times. The chain is built from TRBV21-1 and TRBJ2-2; the D call of TRBD2 is as the table states it, not checked on the DNA. TRBV21-1 is reported as a pseudogene. The CDR3 is made up of 15 amino acids. CDR3 region: CASTRGTRGPGELFF. The CDR3 DNA reads TGTGCCAGCACCAGGGGGACTAGAGGGCCCGGGGAGCTGTTTTTT.

This clonotype was detected only a few times. The chain links TRBV29-1 to TRBJ2-7; 9 bases fit TRBD2. Germline V gene lookup returns CDR1 SQVTM and CDR2 ANQGSEA. Losses at the gene ends were 0 bases for V and 5 bases for J; bases not matched to a gene: 2. This CDR3 contains 13 residues. As DNA, the CDR3 is TGCAGCGTTGAAGATGCTAGCGGGGACGAGCAGTACTTC. Translated, it gives CSVEDASGDEQYF.

This clonotype appeared many times. This sequence joins TRBV29-1 and TRBJ2-4; D remains unclear. Looked up from germline, CDR1 is SQVTM and CDR2 is ANQGSEA. This CDR3 has 12 residues. Trimming took 5 bases from V and 0 from J, leaving 5 bases between them. The chain's CDR3 is CSVLQAKNIQYF. In DNA form, the CDR3 reads TGCAGCGTTTTACAAGCCAAAAACATTCAGTACTTC.

This clonotype has ten or more counts. The V call is TRBV6-5, the J call TRBJ2-3; D assignment may be TRBD1 or TRBD2 (5 bases each). V dropped 3 bases and J dropped 2 bases, with 9 bases sitting between them. The CDR3 totals 14 residues. The germline V gene encodes CDR1 MNHEY and CDR2 SVGAGI. CDR3 sequence (DNA): TGTGCCAGCAGTTATCGGGACCCCACAGATACGCAGTATTTT. It is translated as CASSYRDPTDTQYF.

The chain uses TRBV5-1 and TRBJ2-3, with D perhaps TRBD2 (5 bases). Trimming took off 2 bases at V and 0 bases at J, with 13 bases between the two ends. The CDR3 covers 16 residues. Germline V gives CDR1 SGHRS, CDR2 YFSETQ. The CDR3 DNA reads TGCGCCAGCAGCTTAATGAACGGGATCAGCACAGATACGCAGTATTTT. Residues: CASSLMNGISTDTQYF.

This clonotype was detected ten times or more. The chain uses TRBV20-1 and TRBJ2-1; D perhaps matches TRBD1 (6 bases). This CDR3 spans 13 amino acids. Trimming stripped 0 bases from V and 8 bases from J, with 11 bases between. Germline-derived CDR1 and CDR2 are DFQATT and SNEGSKA (reference sequence). The CDR3: CSAREGAGDEQFF. CDR3 DNA: TGCAGTGCTAGAGAGGGGGCCGGGGATGAGCAGTTCTTC.

This clonotype was seen at least ten times. The genes are TRBV10-2 and TRBJ1-4; D remains unclear. The CDR3 spans 13 residues. Looked up from germline, CDR1 is WSHSY and CDR2 is SAAADI. Trimming pared 3 bases from V and 11 bases from J, leaving 13 bases between. CDR3 nucleotides: TGCGCCAGCAGTGACTCCGGGAACTCGAAACTGTTTTTT. Translated, it gives CASSDSGNSKLFF.

This clonotype has at least ten counts. The rearrangement joins TRBV29-1 to TRBJ2-1; D is unclear. Per the germline V gene, CDR1 is SQVTM and CDR2 is ANQGSEA. Trimming left V 5 bases short and J 4 bases short, with 18 bases between. CDR3 length equals 15 residues. In nucleotides, the CDR3 is TGCAGCGTTAGCGCGCCGAATCTAGGGTACAATGAGCAGTTCTTC. Translated, it gives CSVSAPNLGYNEQFF.

This clonotype was recorded many times. This chain joins TRBV5-1 and TRBJ2-7; TRBD2 agrees at 10 bases. V was pared by 4 bases and J by 4 bases, with 2 bases of the junction left unmatched. Germline CDR1 and CDR2: SGHRS and YFSETQ. The length of the CDR3 is 13 residues. CDR3 region: CASSASGSYEQYF. In DNA, the CDR3 is TGCGCCAGCAGCGCTAGCGGGAGTTACGAGCAGTACTTC.

This clonotype was recorded at least ten times. V is TRBV9 and J is TRBJ2-3; TRBD2 might be the D (6 bases). V was shortened by 0 bases and J by 2 bases, with 13 bases between the two germline ends. This CDR3 is 16 amino acids long. CDR1 and CDR2 from the germline V gene are SGDLS and YYNGEE. The CDR3 DNA follows: TGTGCCAGCAGCGTAGGAATTAGCGGAGTCACAGATACGCAGTATTTT. Translating gives CASSVGISGVTDTQYF. The full variable domain, rest sourced from reference TRBV9 and TRBJ2-3, is DSGVTQTPKHLITATGQRVTLRCSPRSGDLSVYWYQQSLDQGLQFLIQYYNGEERAKGNILERFSAQQFPDLHSELNLSSLELGDSALYFCASSVGISGVTDTQYFGPGTRLTVL.

This clonotype was seen only a few times. The chain is built from TRBV6-5 and TRBJ1-5; 11 bases line up with TRBD1. After removal of 4 bases from V and 2 bases from J, the junction contained 4 bases not matched to a gene. The CDR3 runs to 16 residues. Germline lookup yields CDR1 MNHEY and CDR2 SVGAGI. The CDR3 sequence is CASSLGTGGGNQPQHF. For the CDR3, the DNA is TGTGCCAGCAGTTTGGGGACAGGGGGAGGCAATCAGCCCCAGCATTTT.

This clonotype turned up a few times. This chain connects TRBV20-1 to TRBJ1-6, with D possibly matching TRBD1 (6 bases). The CDR3 length is 16 residues. The V end was cut by 4 bases, the J end by 5 bases, with 18 bases between. Germline CDR1 is DFQATT and CDR2 is SNEGSKA (reference sequence). The CDR3 loop reads CSANVRDIYHNSPLHF. CDR3 DNA: TGCAGTGCTAATGTCCGGGACATTTATCATAATTCACCCCTCCACTTT.

The table lists this clonotype with many counts. The chain links TRBV3-1 to TRBJ2-7, with a tentative D call TRBD1 (5 bases). Germline-derived CDR1 and CDR2 are LGHDT and YNNKEL (reference sequence). V lost 1 base, J lost 3 bases, and 7 bases lay in between. This CDR3 comprises 13 residues. The CDR3 DNA follows: TGTGCCAGCAGCCAAGGAGACAGCTACGAGCAGTACTTC. It is translated as CASSQGDSYEQYF.

As DNA, the CDR3 is TGCAGTGCTAGGACAGGGTCGGGGACCCAGTACTTC. It yields the protein CSARTGSGTQYF. The chain couples TRBV20-1 to TRBJ2-5; the match to TRBD1 covers 7 bases. J lost 7 bases, V lost 3 bases, and 5 bases had no gene match. Germline V lookup: CDR1 DFQATT, CDR2 SNEGSKA (reference sequence). The CDR3 totals 12 residues.

This clonotype has only a few counts. The chain combines TRBV20-1 with TRBJ2-1; D might be TRBD1 (6 bases). V lost 2 bases, J lost 13 bases, and 12 bases lay in between. Germline assignment: CDR1 DFQATT and CDR2 SNEGSKA (reference sequence). The CDR3 consists of 11 residues. The CDR3 DNA is TGCAGTGCTAGATTACAGGGTTATCAGTTCTTC. It encodes CSARLQGYQFF.

This chain joins TRBV10-3 and TRBJ2-6, with D possibly matching TRBD1 (6 bases). This CDR3 has 15 amino acids. The ends were cut back, 5 bases at V and 1 base at J, with 9 bases in the middle. The germline V gene encodes CDR1 ENHRY and CDR2 SYGVKD. CDR3 protein: CAISLQGSGANVLTF. The CDR3 DNA follows: TGTGCCATCAGTCTGCAGGGGTCTGGGGCCAACGTCCTGACTTTC.

In its sample, this clonotype was seen many times. CDR3 sequence (DNA): TGTGCCAGCAGGGACAGTTACTATGGCTACACCTTC. It specifies CASRDSYYGYTF. The chain joins TRBV2 to TRBJ1-2, with a possible D match to TRBD1 (6 bases). Trimming took off 6 bases at V and 3 bases at J, with 8 bases between the two ends. Germline CDR1 reads SNHLY; CDR2 reads FYNNEI. The CDR3 is made up of 12 amino acids. The full variable domain, with the rest looked up from reference TRBV2 and TRBJ1-2, is EPEVTQTPSHQVTQMGQEVILRCVPISNHLYFYWYRQILGQKVEFLVSFYNNEISEKSEIFDDQFSVERPDGSNFTLKIRSTKLEDSAMYFCASRDSYYGYTFGSGTRLTVV.

In its sample, this clonotype was seen many times. The chain carries TRBV6-2 or TRBV6-3 and TRBJ2-1; D possibly corresponds to TRBD2 (6 bases). Trimming took 6 bases from V and 7 from J, leaving 22 bases between them. The CDR3 runs to 16 residues. From germline, CDR1 is MNHEY and CDR2 SVGEGT. The CDR3 DNA is TGTGCCAGCAGCTCTCGGGGGTTGCCTAGTCAGAATGAGCAGTTCTTC. Protein product: CASSSRGLPSQNEQFF.